These T cell receptor beta chains were read from a single sample in a study of early T cells in non-severe SARS-CoV-2 infection. TCRdb used MiXCR to reprocess the 5' RACE reads, holding one entry per CDR3 protein. In the table there are about 94,000 distinct CDR3 sequences, less than 15% of which are singletons. The sequencing sample was made of whole blood. The receptor source for this set is an adult who was a healthcare worker with PCR-confirmed SARS-CoV-2 infection or an uninfected control (not recorded which). The conserved cysteine and the conserved F or W are not part of the CDR3 here.

v_gene	j_gene	CDR3aa
TRBV11-2	TRBJ2-7	ASSLGRALLSYEQY
TRBV12-3/TRBV12-4	TRBJ2-3	ASSSLGVVSTDTQY
TRBV18	TRBJ1-2	ASSPPGFFYGYT
TRBV20-1	TRBJ1-1	SAREWGINTEAF
TRBV28	TRBJ2-3	ASIGRGGRTDTQY
TRBV20-1	TRBJ2-7	SARDFPGEQY
TRBV29-1	TRBJ1-1	SVPRLGKAF
TRBV7-9	TRBJ2-3	ASSLGGGLSTDTQY
TRBV6-2/TRBV6-3	TRBJ2-7	ARRWAANYEQY
TRBV18	TRBJ1-4	ASKGQGTSPNEKLF
TRBV29-1	TRBJ2-3	SVELRTQRGSDTQY
TRBV7-9	TRBJ2-1	ASSPGGWGEQF
TRBV12-3/TRBV12-4	TRBJ2-1	ASSLAGTGRYNEQF
TRBV20-1	TRBJ1-2	SARDYRGPGYGYI
TRBV20-1	TRBJ2-7	SASVGTEQY
TRBV6-2/TRBV6-3	TRBJ2-6	ASSSRIQGVKGANVLT
TRBV18	TRBJ2-3	ASSPSGKSTDTQY
TRBV4-2	TRBJ1-1	ASSLPGQAF
TRBV11-2	TRBJ2-1	ASSLDRRGRFEQF
TRBV11-2	TRBJ1-2	ASSFAGTGGLYGYT